This passage covers 24 T cell receptor beta chains from one sample sequenced in a study of T cell repertoires in cytomegalovirus infection. TCRdb used MiXCR to reprocess the reads, holding one entry per CDR3 protein. The table records hundreds of thousands of distinct CDR3 sequences, under 8.5% of them present only once. The sequenced sample was PBMCs. These receptors all come from a human donor in good health (CMV status not recorded). Some clones in this sample may be carry-over from other donors' samples.

The chain employs TRBV2 and TRBJ2-7, with a possible D match to TRBD1 (6 bases). This CDR3 contains 13 residues. Germline V gives CDR1 SNHLY, CDR2 FYNNEI. The V gene lost 8 bases and the J gene lost 5 bases, with 16 bases spanning the gap. CDR3 nucleotides: TGTGCCAGCGGGGTACAGGGTGCCCACGAGCAGTACTTC. Amino acids: CASGVQGAHEQYF.

Many counts were recorded for this clonotype. The rearrangement uses TRBV6-2 or TRBV6-3 and TRBJ2-6; TRBD2 is a possible D gene (5 bases). Germline CDR1 is MNHEY and CDR2 is SVGEGT. V was shortened by 4 bases and J by 0 bases, with 7 bases between the two germline ends. CDR3 size: 15 residues. This CDR3 is CASSWGDSGANVLTF. The CDR3, as DNA: TGTGCCAGCAGTTGGGGAGACTCTGGGGCCAACGTCCTGACTTTC.

The chain has TRBV20-1 and TRBJ2-2, with 7 bases that match TRBD2. Per germline, CDR1 DFQATT and CDR2 SNEGSKA (reference sequence). Trimming took 6 bases from V and 5 from J; bases not matched to a gene: 12. There are 15 residues in the CDR3. The CDR3 DNA reads TGCAGTGCAACCTCGGGACTAAGAACAACCGGGGAGCTGTTTTTT. It codes for CSATSGLRTTGELFF.

This clonotype was counted many times. The V call is TRBV2, the J call TRBJ2-5; D is unclear. V lost 5 bases and J lost 9, with 7 bases in between. The CDR3 totals 10 residues. Germline loops: CDR1 SNHLY, CDR2 FYNNEI. The CDR3 DNA reads TGTGCCAGCAGTATAGCCCCCCAGTACTTC. Translation gives CASSIAPQYF.

This clonotype was counted ten times or more. V usage is TRBV6-2 or TRBV6-3 and J usage is TRBJ1-2; D is uncertain. CDR3 length: 12 residues. V dropped 6 bases and J dropped 2 bases, with 7 bases sitting between them. The germline V gene has CDR1 MNHEY and CDR2 SVGEGT. The CDR3: CASSQQNYGYTF. The CDR3 coding sequence is TGTGCCAGCAGCCAGCAGAACTATGGCTACACCTTC.

This clonotype was detected many times. V is TRBV7-2 and J is TRBJ2-7; no definite D call. The CDR3 extends over 14 amino acids. Germline V gene data show CDR1 as SGHTA and CDR2 as FQGNSA. V was pared by 7 bases and J by 5 bases, with 18 bases between. CDR3 region: CASTLEHLGHEQYF. The CDR3 bases are TGTGCCAGCACCCTGGAGCATCTAGGGCACGAGCAGTACTTC.

This clonotype was counted many times. This sequence joins TRBV4-1 and TRBJ2-4; D is perhaps TRBD2 (5 bases). V was clipped by 0 bases and J by 9 bases, with 21 bases between them. Germline V gene data show CDR1 as MGHRA and CDR2 as YSYEKL. The CDR3 has 17 residues. The CDR3 sequence is CASSQDPMKPGKGIQYF. CDR3 coding DNA: TGCGCCAGCAGCCAAGATCCAATGAAGCCGGGGAAGGGCATTCAGTACTTC.

The chain is built from TRBV19 and TRBJ1-2; 7 nucleotides agree with TRBD1. The CDR3 sequence is 15 residues long. CDR1 LNHDA and CDR2 SQIVND come from the germline V gene (reference sequence). The J segment lost 4 bases and the V segment lost 4 bases, leaving 9 bases of the junction unmatched. The CDR3 nucleotides are TGTGCCAGTAGTAATCACAGGGGTCTCGGCTATGGCTACACCTTC. As protein: CASSNHRGLGYGYTF.

This clonotype appeared a few times. The chain recombines TRBV5-6 with TRBJ2-1; D possibly corresponds to TRBD2 (5 bases). Germline-derived CDR1 and CDR2 are SGHDT and YYEEEE. This CDR3 is 16 amino acids long. The germline V and J ends were trimmed by 7 bases and 0 bases, with 17 bases remaining between them. In nucleotides, the CDR3 is TGTGCCAGCTCACTTGACCCTGGGAGCTCCTACAATGAGCAGTTCTTC. This encodes CASSLDPGSSYNEQFF.

This clonotype was detected ten times or more. The chain carries TRBV19 and TRBJ1-1; possible D gene TRBD1, 5 bases. V lost 6 bases and J 3 bases, leaving 8 bases between the germline ends. Germline V gives CDR1 LNHDA, CDR2 SQIVND (reference sequence). The CDR3 is 12 amino acids. CDR3 coding DNA: TGTGCCAGTAGCGCAGGGTACACTGAAGCTTTCTTT. This encodes CASSAGYTEAFF. Drawing the rest from reference TRBV19 and TRBJ1-1, the complete variable domain is DGGITQSPKYLFRKEGQNVTLSCEQNLNHDAMYWYRQDPGQGLRLIYYSQIVNDFQKGDIAEGYSVSREKKESFPLTVTSAQKNPTAFYLCASSAGYTEAFFGQGTRLTVV.

This clonotype was seen at least ten times. The V gene is TRBV6-2 or TRBV6-3, the J gene TRBJ2-1; TRBD1 is a possible D gene (6 bases). The V end lost 6 bases, the J end lost 7 bases, and 19 bases lay between the germline ends. CDR1 and CDR2 from the germline V gene are MNHEY and SVGEGT. The CDR3 covers 15 residues. The CDR3 region is CASRGYRDKGNEQFF. The CDR3 DNA reads as TGTGCCAGCAGGGGATACCGGGACAAAGGGAATGAGCAGTTCTTC.

In the case of this clonotype: A read error may be the cause here, since a much bigger clone is one base away. The J gene is TRBJ2-5, the V gene TRBV7-3, with 11 bases lining up with TRBD2. V was clipped by 4 bases and J by 4 bases; unmatched bases: 8. The CDR3 consists of 16 residues. Germline V lookup: CDR1 SGHTA, CDR2 FQGTGA. The CDR3, as DNA: TGTGCCAGCAGCTCGCAACTAGCGGGGGCCGGAGAGACCCAGTACTTC. The encoded protein is CASSSQLAGAGETQYF.

Ten or more counts support this clonotype. The gene calls are TRBV7-9 and TRBJ2-5; tentatively, D is TRBD1 (5 bases). This CDR3 spans 14 amino acids. Germline V gene lookup returns CDR1 SEHNR and CDR2 FQNEAQ (reference sequence). V was clipped by 1 base and J by 7 bases, with 13 bases between them. The CDR3 DNA sequence: TGTGCCAGCAGCTTAGATCGACCTGGGGCGACCCAGTACTTC. This codes for CASSLDRPGATQYF.

This clonotype occurred a few times. CDR3 loop: CASSLDSPVSYEQYF. Here the CDR3 DNA reads TGTGCCAGCAGCCTCGACAGCCCCGTCTCCTACGAGCAGTACTTC. The chain has TRBV3-1 and TRBJ2-7, with D tentatively TRBD1 (5 bases). The germline gives CDR1 LGHDT, CDR2 YNNKEL (reference sequence). CDR3 size: 15 residues. Trimming stripped 4 bases from V and 0 bases from J, with 13 bases between.

This clonotype was counted at least ten times. The genes are TRBV6-2 or TRBV6-3 and TRBJ1-2; a possible D gene is TRBD1 (6 bases). CDR1 and CDR2 from the germline V gene are MNHEY and SVGEGT. The CDR3 runs 12 residues. Trimming cost V 4 bases and J 8 bases, with 11 bases left between them. In DNA form, the CDR3 reads TGTGCCAGCAGTTCTCAGGGGATCGGCTACACCTTC. It translates to CASSSQGIGYTF.

In its sample, this clonotype was seen many times. The V call is TRBV6-2 or TRBV6-3, the J call TRBJ1-3, with D unclear. The V end lost 8 bases, the J end lost 4 bases, and 15 bases lay between the germline ends. Per germline, CDR1 MNHEY and CDR2 SVGEGT. The CDR3 runs 14 residues. The DNA for the CDR3 is TGTGCCAGCGGAGGACGGCTAAGGGGAAACACCATATATTTT. Amino acid sequence: CASGGRLRGNTIYF.

This clonotype was detected ten times or more. J is TRBJ1-2 and V is TRBV6-2 or TRBV6-3; D not resolved. The germline CDR1 and CDR2 sequences are MNHEY and SVGEGT. The length of the CDR3 is 11 residues. V was pared by 5 bases and J by 8 bases, with 9 bases between. Here the CDR3 reads CASSGREGYTF. In DNA form, the CDR3 reads TGTGCCAGCAGTGGAAGAGAAGGCTACACCTTC.

V and J are TRBV29-1 and TRBJ1-3; D may be TRBD1 (5 bases). Germline V gene data show CDR1 as SQVTM and CDR2 as ANQGSEA. CDR3 size: 16 residues. V was cut by 4 bases and J by 2 bases, with 18 bases left in between. The CDR3 here is CSVAGTSVSPGNTIYF. DNA of the CDR3: TGCAGCGTTGCCGGGACTTCTGTATCGCCTGGAAACACCATATATTTT.

This clonotype was seen repeatedly, ten times or more. This chain links TRBV5-1 with TRBJ2-5; D possibly matches TRBD1 or TRBD2 (5 bases each). Germline V gene sequence: CDR1 SGHRS, CDR2 YFSETQ. Trimming stripped 4 bases from V and 5 bases from J, with 18 bases between. There are 15 residues in the CDR3. The CDR3 loop is CASSTGTTSFETQYF. The CDR3 DNA reads TGCGCCAGCAGCACCGGGACCACGTCGTTCGAGACCCAGTACTTC. Full variable domain (rest looked up from reference TRBV5-1 and TRBJ2-5): KAGVTQTPRYLIKTRGQQVTLSCSPISGHRSVSWYQQTPGQGLQFLFEYFSETQRNKGNFPGRFSGRQFSNSRSEMNVSTLELGDSALYLCASSTGTTSFETQYFGPGTRLLVL.

This clonotype was found a few times. The chain employs TRBV28 and TRBJ1-1; TRBD1 agrees at 8 bases. The CDR3 sequence is 11 residues long. The germline CDR1 and CDR2 sequences are MDHEN and SYDVKM. With V trimmed by 7 bases and J by 10 bases, 5 bases remained unmatched. The CDR3 region is CASNAGQGAFF. The CDR3 coding sequence is TGTGCCAGCAACGCAGGACAGGGAGCTTTCTTT.

This clonotype showed up many times. J is TRBJ2-1 and V is TRBV24-1; TRBD1 matches 7 bases. Germline trimming cut 4 bases from V and 10 bases from J; bases unmatched to any gene: 15. The CDR3 runs 16 residues. Germline loops: CDR1 KGHDR, CDR2 SFDVKD. In DNA form, the CDR3 reads TGTGCCACCAGTGACACGGGACAGAAAGATCATGAGGAGCAGTTCTTC. As protein: CATSDTGQKDHEEQFF.

The sample holds many counts of this clonotype. V usage is TRBV14 and J usage is TRBJ2-7, with 9 bases aligning to TRBD1. The CDR3 loop spans 17 amino acids. The germline V gene encodes CDR1 SGHDN and CDR2 FVKESK. J gave up 6 bases and V 7 bases, and 19 bases lay outside the gene matches. CDR3 nucleotide sequence: TGTGCCAGCAACGCGGGGTATGTCGGGGACAGGGCGCGCGAGCAGTACTTC. It encodes CASNAGYVGDRAREQYF.

The chain couples TRBV2 to TRBJ1-5, with D hard to call. Germline lookup yields CDR1 SNHLY and CDR2 FYNNEI. Deletions cut 3 bases from V and 3 bases from J, with 6 bases between. The CDR3 is 13 amino acids. The CDR3 DNA reads as TGTGCCAGCAGTGACAGGTCCAATCAGCCCCAGCATTTT. This translates into CASSDRSNQPQHF.

This clonotype was picked up many times. The chain has TRBV4-3 and TRBJ1-2, with a weak D call TRBD1 (5 bases). Germline assignment: CDR1 LGHNA and CDR2 YSLEER. Trimming took off 0 bases at V and 5 bases at J, with 13 bases between the two ends. There are 15 residues in the CDR3. Here the CDR3 reads CASSQDAGALYGYTF. CDR3 coding DNA: TGCGCCAGCAGCCAAGACGCCGGGGCCTTATATGGCTACACCTTC.